The T cell receptor beta chain under discussion was sequenced for a study of Tregs in tolerant kidney transplant recipients. Thawed PBMCs were FACS-sorted into unstimulated CD4+CD25+CD127- regulatory T cells, CD4+CD25- non-regulatory cells, CD4 and CD8 cells. The V end was cut by 2 bases, the J end by 0 bases, with 10 bases between. Per the germline V gene, CDR1 is SGHRS and CDR2 is YFSETQ. The CDR3 is 15 amino acids. Some clones are missing from TCRdb's copy, which holds only in-frame ones; the method was immunoSEQ multiplex PCR. The sample contains about 87,000 clones, over 85% of which appear only once.

The sequence was obtained from a human donor who received a combined kidney and bone marrow transplant. The chain links TRBV5-1 to TRBJ2-3; D is uncertain. The starting material was CD4+ T cells from blood, obtained before the transplant. The chain's CDR3 is CASSLGGQSTDTQYF. The CDR3 DNA is TGCGCCAGCAGCTTAGGCGGCCAAAGCACAGATACGCAGTATTTT.